Below, 13 T cell receptor beta chains from the same sample are listed, as sequenced in a study of CD8+ T cells in alopecia areata (dated 2018 in TCRdb). Libraries were made using the immunoSEQ multiplex PCR assay. RNA was extracted from all samples and reverse transcribed into cDNA, which served as template for TCR sequencing. Not all clones reach the TCRdb copy of this immuneACCESS table, which keeps in-frame sequences only. Checked studies attribute under half of the gap to unresolved V genes and leave the rest unexplained. Across this sample there are about 300,000 clones, with roughly 64% seen only once. Less than 2% of the sample is taken by the ten largest. The sample's time point label, decoded: less than 25 weeks on oral tofacitinib. Read against the paper, the sample's treatment or condition label means: oral pan-JAK inhibitor, 5-10 mg twice daily. The sample consisted of CD4+ T cells sorted from blood, taken at week 24, from a patient treated with tofacitinib. The receptors derive from a human donor with alopecia areata.

The chain joins TRBV2 to TRBJ2-7; 11 bases fit TRBD1. Germline CDR1 and CDR2: SNHLY and FYNNEI. The junction had 7 bases not matched to a gene; V was cut back by 2 bases and J by 7 bases. This CDR3 has 15 amino acids. The chain's CDR3 is CASSEYGQGAWEQYF. The CDR3 nucleotides read TGTGCCAGCAGTGAATACGGACAGGGGGCTTGGGAGCAGTACTTC.

This chain connects TRBV29-1 to TRBJ2-1; D not resolved. V lost 3 bases, J lost 3 bases, and 9 bases lay in between. The length of the CDR3 is 13 residues. CDR1 is SQVTM, CDR2 ANQGSEA, per germline. CDR3 sequence (DNA): TGCAGCGTTGACCCAGCAGGCTACAATGAGCAGTTCTTC. Protein sequence: CSVDPAGYNEQFF.

This chain connects TRBV4-1 to TRBJ1-1, with 8 bases identical to TRBD1. Germline V gene sequence: CDR1 MGHRA, CDR2 YSYEKL. The CDR3 totals 13 residues. V lost 3 bases, J lost 8 bases, and 5 bases stayed unmatched. DNA for the CDR3: TGCGCCAGCAGCCAGGCGCGGGACAGGGAAGCTTTCTTT. Amino acids: CASSQARDREAFF.

The CDR3 coding sequence is TGTGCCAGCAGCCAAGATGTTCCCGTCTCTGGAAACACCATATATTTT. This encodes CASSQDVPVSGNTIYF. The rearrangement joins TRBV14 to TRBJ1-3; no clear D gene. Germline lookup yields CDR1 SGHDN and CDR2 FVKESK. CDR3 length: 16 residues. Trimming removed 0 bases at V and 0 bases at J, with 9 bases between.

The V and J genes are TRBV6-5 and TRBJ2-6, with D maybe TRBD2 (5 bases). Trimming left V 6 bases short and J 2 bases short, with 8 bases between. This CDR3 is 14 amino acids long. CDR1 is MNHEY and CDR2 is SVGAGI in the germline V gene. CDR3 bases: TGTGCCAGCAGAGGAGCGGCTGGGGCCAACGTCCTGACTTTC. Translated: CASRGAAGANVLTF.

The rearrangement links TRBV29-1 to TRBJ2-1; 11 bases map to TRBD1. V lost 7 bases and J lost 9; bases outside the gene matches: 17. The CDR3 is made up of 16 amino acids. Germline V CDR1 and CDR2: SQVTM, ANQGSEA. The chain's CDR3 is CSAPLWGGQGVFEQFF. Here the CDR3 DNA reads TGCAGCGCCCCCTTATGGGGGGGACAGGGGGTTTTTGAGCAGTTCTTC.

The V gene is TRBV14, the J gene TRBJ1-2; 7 nucleotides match TRBD1. The J segment lost 3 bases and the V segment lost 3 bases, leaving 7 bases of the junction unmatched. Germline CDR1 SGHDN, CDR2 FVKESK. The CDR3 totals 15 residues. The CDR3 DNA reads TGTGCCAGCAGCCACTCCACAGGGGAAGACTATGGCTACACCTTC. Translated: CASSHSTGEDYGYTF.

The chain carries TRBV7-2 and TRBJ2-3; D uncertain. CDR1 is SGHTA, CDR2 FQGNSA, per germline. The V end was cut by 4 bases, the J end by 4 bases, with 6 bases between. This CDR3 spans 12 amino acids. The CDR3 DNA is TGTGCCAGCAGCTCCATAGCAGATACGCAGTATTTT. Residues: CASSSIADTQYF.

This clone has only a few counts. The J gene is TRBJ1-1, the V gene TRBV28; D uncertain. CDR1 and CDR2 from the germline V gene are MDHEN and SYDVKM. With 8 bases removed from V and 0 bases from J, the gap between germline ends came to 13 bases. The CDR3 runs to 14 residues. As DNA, the CDR3 is TGTGCCAGCCGATTGACCGATATGAACACTGAAGCTTTCTTT. This codes for CASRLTDMNTEAFF.

This clone was recorded only once. The V and J genes are TRBV27 and TRBJ2-7, with 8 bases aligning to TRBD2. Per the germline V gene, CDR1 is MNHEY and CDR2 is SMNVEV (reference sequence). The V segment lost 6 bases and the J segment 0 bases; nucleotides outside the gene matches: 13. The CDR3 has 17 residues. This CDR3 reads CASSTNPSSGPSYEQYF. CDR3 DNA: TGTGCCAGCAGCACCAATCCCTCTAGCGGGCCCTCCTACGAGCAGTACTTC.

The V call is TRBV5-1, the J call TRBJ1-5; D is ambiguous. Trimming removed 0 bases from V and 5 bases from J, with 9 bases in between. CDR1 is SGHRS and CDR2 is YFSETQ in the germline V gene. The CDR3 totals 14 residues. CDR3 in DNA: TGCGCCAGCAGCTTGGACGGCGGTTATCAGCCCCAGCATTTT. Translating gives CASSLDGGYQPQHF.

Only a few counts were recorded for this clone. The chain uses TRBV6-4 and TRBJ1-3; D is uncertain. Germline V gene sequence: CDR1 MRHNA, CDR2 SNTAGT. The CDR3 runs 16 residues. Between the trimmed V and J ends, which lost 7 bases and 0 bases, there was a span of 16 bases. As DNA, the CDR3 is TGTGCCAGCAACGAGGGATACTCAGCCTCTGGAAACACCATATATTTT. Protein: CASNEGYSASGNTIYF.

The chain carries TRBV5-5 and TRBJ2-5; D is perhaps TRBD1 (6 bases). Trimming pared 4 bases from V and 5 bases from J, leaving 21 bases between. CDR1 and CDR2 from the germline V gene are SGHKS and YYEKEE (reference sequence). The CDR3 has 16 amino acids. Here the CDR3 reads CASSRTLGAGDETQYF. CDR3 DNA sequence: TGTGCCAGCAGCCGCACGCTGGGCGCAGGGGATGAGACCCAGTACTTC. The full variable domain, rest sourced from reference TRBV5-5 and TRBJ2-5, is DAGVTQSPTHLIKTRGQQVTLRCSPISGHKSVSWYQQVLGQGPQFIFQYYEKEERGRGNFPDRFSARQFPNYSSELNVNALLLGDSALYLCASSRTLGAGDETQYFGPGTRLLVL.